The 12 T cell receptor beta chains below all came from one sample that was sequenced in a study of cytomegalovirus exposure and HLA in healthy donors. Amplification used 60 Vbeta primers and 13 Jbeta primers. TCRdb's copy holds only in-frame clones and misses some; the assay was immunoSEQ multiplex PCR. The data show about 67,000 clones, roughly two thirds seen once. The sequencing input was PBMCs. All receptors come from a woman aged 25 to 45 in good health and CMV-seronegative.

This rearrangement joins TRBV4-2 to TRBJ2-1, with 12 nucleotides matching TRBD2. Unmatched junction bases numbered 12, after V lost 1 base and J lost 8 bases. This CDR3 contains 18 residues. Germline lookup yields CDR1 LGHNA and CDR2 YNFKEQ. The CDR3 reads CASSQGPSGGGVGDEQFF. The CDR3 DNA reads TGTGCCAGCAGCCAAGGACCTAGCGGGGGGGGTGTCGGGGATGAGCAGTTCTTC.

The CDR3 region is CASSPGTGGYGYTF. The CDR3 DNA follows: TGTGCCAGCAGTCCGGGGACAGGGGGCTATGGCTACACCTTC. The rearrangement links TRBV28 to TRBJ1-2, with 11 nucleotides matching TRBD1. The CDR3 loop spans 14 amino acids. CDR1 and CDR2 from the germline V gene are MDHEN and SYDVKM. V lost 5 bases to trimming and J lost 4 bases; unmatched junction nucleotides: 3.

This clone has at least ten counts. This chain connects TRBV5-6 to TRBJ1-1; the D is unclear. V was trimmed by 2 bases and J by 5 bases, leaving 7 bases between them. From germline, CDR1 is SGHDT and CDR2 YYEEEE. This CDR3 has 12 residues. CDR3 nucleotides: TGTGCCAGCAGCTTTGGGCGTACTGAAGCTTTCTTT. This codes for CASSFGRTEAFF.

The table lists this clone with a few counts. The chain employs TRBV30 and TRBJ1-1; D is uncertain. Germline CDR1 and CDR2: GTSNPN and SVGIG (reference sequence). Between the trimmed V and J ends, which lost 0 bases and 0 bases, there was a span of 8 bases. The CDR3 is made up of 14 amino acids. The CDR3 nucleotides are TGTGCCTGGAGTGTACCCGGGTTGAACACTGAAGCTTTCTTT. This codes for CAWSVPGLNTEAFF.

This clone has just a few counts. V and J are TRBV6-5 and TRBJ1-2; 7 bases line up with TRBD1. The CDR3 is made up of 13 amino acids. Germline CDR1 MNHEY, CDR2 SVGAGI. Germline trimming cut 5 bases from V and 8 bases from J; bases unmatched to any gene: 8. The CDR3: CASSQGQDRGYTF. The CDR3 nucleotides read TGTGCCAGCAGTCAAGGACAGGACCGGGGCTACACCTTC.

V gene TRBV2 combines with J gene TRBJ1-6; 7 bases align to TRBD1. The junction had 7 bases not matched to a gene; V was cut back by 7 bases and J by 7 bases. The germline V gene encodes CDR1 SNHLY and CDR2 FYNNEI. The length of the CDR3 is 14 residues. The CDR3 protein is CASNTGAGNSPLHF. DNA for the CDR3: TGTGCCAGCAATACAGGGGCTGGAAATTCACCCCTCCACTTT.

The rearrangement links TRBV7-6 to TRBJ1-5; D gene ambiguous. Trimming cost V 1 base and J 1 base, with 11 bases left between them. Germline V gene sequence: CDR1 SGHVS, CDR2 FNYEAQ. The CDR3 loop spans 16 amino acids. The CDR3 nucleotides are TGTGCCAGCAGCTTAGGTGTTCCCGGGAGCAATCAGCCCCAGCATTTT. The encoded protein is CASSLGVPGSNQPQHF.

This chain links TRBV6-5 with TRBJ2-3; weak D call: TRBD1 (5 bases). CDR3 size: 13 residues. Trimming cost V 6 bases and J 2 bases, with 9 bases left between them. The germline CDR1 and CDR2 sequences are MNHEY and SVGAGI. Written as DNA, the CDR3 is TGTGCCAGCAGCCGACAGCTCACAGATACGCAGTATTTT. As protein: CASSRQLTDTQYF.

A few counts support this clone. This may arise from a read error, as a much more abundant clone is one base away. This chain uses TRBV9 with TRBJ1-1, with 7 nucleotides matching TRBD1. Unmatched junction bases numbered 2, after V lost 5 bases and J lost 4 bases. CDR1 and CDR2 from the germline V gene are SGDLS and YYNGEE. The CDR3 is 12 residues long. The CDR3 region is CASRTGTTEAFF. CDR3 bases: TGTGCCAGCAGGACAGGGACCACTGAAGCTTTCTTT.

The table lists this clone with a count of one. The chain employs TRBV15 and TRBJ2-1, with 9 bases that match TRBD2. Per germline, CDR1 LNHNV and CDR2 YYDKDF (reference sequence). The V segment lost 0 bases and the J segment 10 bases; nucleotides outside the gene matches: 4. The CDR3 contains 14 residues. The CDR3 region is CATSRESSGVEQFF. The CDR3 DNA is TGTGCCACCAGCAGAGAATCTAGCGGGGTAGAGCAGTTCTTC.

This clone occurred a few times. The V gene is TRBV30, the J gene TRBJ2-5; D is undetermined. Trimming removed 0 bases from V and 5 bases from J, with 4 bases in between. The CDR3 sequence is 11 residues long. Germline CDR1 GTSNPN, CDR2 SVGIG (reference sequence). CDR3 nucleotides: TGTGCCTGGAGTGTTAGTGAGACCCAGTACTTC. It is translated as CAWSVSETQYF.

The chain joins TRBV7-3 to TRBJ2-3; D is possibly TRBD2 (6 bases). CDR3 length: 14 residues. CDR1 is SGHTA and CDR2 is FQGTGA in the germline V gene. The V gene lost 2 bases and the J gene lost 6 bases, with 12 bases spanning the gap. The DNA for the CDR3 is TGTGCCAGCAGCTTACAACTAGCTTCCGATACGCAGTATTTT. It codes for CASSLQLASDTQYF.